This TCR beta chain was retrieved from a study of T cells in Graves' hyperthyroidism and ophthalmopathy. RNA transcripts provided the source from which TCR beta CDR3 regions were amplified. HTBI primers were employed in a first-round RT-PCR of the TCR CDR3. Using its own MiXCR run on the multiplex PCR reads, TCRdb lists one record per CDR3 protein. The data contain around 540,000 distinct CDR3 sequences, about half of them singletons. This clonotype was detected a few times. V was pared by 3 bases and J by 5 bases, with 12 bases of the junction left unmatched. Germline-derived CDR1 and CDR2 are SGHTA and FQGNSA. This CDR3 has 17 residues.

The V call is TRBV7-2, the J call TRBJ2-7, with 11 bases that match TRBD2. The receptor's source is a woman aged 18 to 35 with Graves' hyperthyroidism. The specimen was peripheral blood or thyroid tissue (not recorded which). This CDR3 is CASSFPKELAGDNEQYF. CDR3 coding DNA: TGTGCCAGCAGCTTCCCCAAGGAACTAGCGGGAGACAACGAGCAGTACTTC.